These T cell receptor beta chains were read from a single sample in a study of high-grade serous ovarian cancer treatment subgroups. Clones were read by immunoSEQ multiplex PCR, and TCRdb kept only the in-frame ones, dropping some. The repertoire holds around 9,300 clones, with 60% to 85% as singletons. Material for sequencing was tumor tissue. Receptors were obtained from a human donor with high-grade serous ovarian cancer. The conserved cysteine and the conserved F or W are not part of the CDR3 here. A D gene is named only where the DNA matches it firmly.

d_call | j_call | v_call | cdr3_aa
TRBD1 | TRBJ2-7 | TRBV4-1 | ASSPLTGAYEQY
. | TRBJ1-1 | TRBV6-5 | ASSSYLPGAEAF
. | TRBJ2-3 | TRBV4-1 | ASSPTHADTQY
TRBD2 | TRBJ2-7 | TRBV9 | ASSRGLAGGRNEQY
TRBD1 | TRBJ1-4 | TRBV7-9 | ASSFGQGWDEKLF
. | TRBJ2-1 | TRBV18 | ASSPSSLNEQF
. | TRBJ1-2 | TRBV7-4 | ASSQGVTHGYT
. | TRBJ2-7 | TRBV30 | ARIVGNE
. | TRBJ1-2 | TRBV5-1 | ASSMEGQYYGYT
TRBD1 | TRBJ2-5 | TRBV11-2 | ASSLGGGREATQY
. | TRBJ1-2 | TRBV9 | ASSAGVDGTYGYT
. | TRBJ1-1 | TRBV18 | ASSQSREGAEAF
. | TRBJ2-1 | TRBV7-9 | ASSRFNEQF
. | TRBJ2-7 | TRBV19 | ASSTLTGRVYEQY
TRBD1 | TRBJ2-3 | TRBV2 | ASSETGLRTDTQY
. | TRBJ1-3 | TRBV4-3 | ASSRDTSGNTIY
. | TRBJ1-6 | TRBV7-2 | ASSLLVRSPLH
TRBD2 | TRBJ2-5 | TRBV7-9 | ASSLSGGRETQY
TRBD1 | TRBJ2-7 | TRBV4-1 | ASRRPFRTGASYEQY
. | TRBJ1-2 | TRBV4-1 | ASSQMGRKAGGYT
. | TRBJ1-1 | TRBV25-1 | ASRTGGTEAF
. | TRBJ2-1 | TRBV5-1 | ASSLGGYNEQF
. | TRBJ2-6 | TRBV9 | ASSVLPSGANVLT
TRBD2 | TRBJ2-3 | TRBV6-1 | ASSEDSGGVDTQY
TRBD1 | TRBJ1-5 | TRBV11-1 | ASARDRYQPQH
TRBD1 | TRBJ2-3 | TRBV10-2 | ASSQNRDRSPY
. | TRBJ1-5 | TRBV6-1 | ASSGQAAGPQH
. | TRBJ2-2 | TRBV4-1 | ASSQEGRGRDTGELF
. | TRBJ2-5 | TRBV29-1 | SGFRGPRETQY
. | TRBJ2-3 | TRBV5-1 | ASSFSPDTQY
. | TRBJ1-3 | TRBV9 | ASSPRGGTGNTIY
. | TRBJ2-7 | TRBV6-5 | ASSRNRDHEQY
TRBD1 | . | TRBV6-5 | ASSFRTGGIYEQY
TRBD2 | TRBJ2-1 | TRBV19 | ASSSSGLGPMF
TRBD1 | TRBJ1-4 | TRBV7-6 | ASSSSQGADEKLF
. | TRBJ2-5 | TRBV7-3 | ASSLLRGETQY
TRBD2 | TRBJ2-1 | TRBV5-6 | ASSSTSVEQF
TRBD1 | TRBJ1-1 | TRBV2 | ATAILGQGATEAF
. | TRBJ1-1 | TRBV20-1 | SVGLRAEAF
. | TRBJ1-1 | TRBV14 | ASSQDLTGLMNTEAF
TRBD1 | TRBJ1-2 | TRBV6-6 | ASSSTSGGADYGYT
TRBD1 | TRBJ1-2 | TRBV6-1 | ASSGPGQGRYGYT
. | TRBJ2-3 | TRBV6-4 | ASSDSGGVTDTQY
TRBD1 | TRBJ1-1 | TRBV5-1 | ASSLQGGSTEAF
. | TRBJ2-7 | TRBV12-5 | ASGLNPYEQY